These 25 T cell receptor beta chains were all obtained from the same sample, sequenced in a study of blood T cell repertoires in COVID-19. The table came from immunoSEQ multiplex PCR; TCRdb's copy has only in-frame clones and leaves some out. The sample has around 47,000 clones; about 85% are singletons. The sample was peripheral blood. The receptors derive from a man aged 70 or older with active COVID-19.

The genes are TRBV6-5 and TRBJ2-1, with 10 nucleotides matching TRBD1. Looked up from germline, CDR1 is MNHEY and CDR2 is SVGAGI. The CDR3 totals 15 residues. With 2 bases clipped from V and 8 bases from J, the junction kept 6 bases outside the gene matches. CDR3 coding DNA: TGTGCCAGCAGTTACCGGGACAGGGGTCTTCATGAGCAGTTCTTC. Protein: CASSYRDRGLHEQFF.

This clone qualifies as large. The V call is TRBV7-2, the J call TRBJ1-5; D unresolved. There are 13 residues in the CDR3. The V and J ends lost 6 bases and 4 bases respectively, with 10 bases between them. Germline assignment: CDR1 SGHTA and CDR2 FQGNSA. CDR3: CASSSEQNQPQHF. CDR3 sequence (DNA): TGTGCCAGCAGTTCGGAACAGAATCAGCCCCAGCATTTT.

The chain employs TRBV7-2 and TRBJ2-1, with 10 bases identical to TRBD2. After removal of 3 bases from V and 2 bases from J, the junction contained 1 base not matched to a gene. The germline gives CDR1 SGHTA, CDR2 FQGNSA. This CDR3 comprises 15 residues. In nucleotides, the CDR3 is TGTGCCAGCAGCTTCACTAGCGGGACCTACAATGAGCAGTTCTTC. Its translation: CASSFTSGTYNEQFF.

This chain uses TRBV7-3 with TRBJ2-3; D is perhaps TRBD2 (6 bases). Looked up from germline, CDR1 is SGHTA and CDR2 is FQGTGA. Between the trimmed V and J ends, which lost 5 bases and 2 bases, there was a span of 17 bases. The CDR3 is made up of 16 amino acids. CDR3 sequence reads: CASSRSAGKSTDTQYF. DNA for the CDR3: TGTGCCAGCAGCCGAAGCGCGGGGAAGTCCACAGATACGCAGTATTTT.

The table lists this clone with a count of one. V gene TRBV4-1 combines with J gene TRBJ1-4; D ambiguous. In germline, CDR1 is MGHRA, CDR2 YSYEKL. V shed 4 bases and J shed 8 bases, with 11 bases lying between them. The CDR3 sequence is 13 residues long. The CDR3 nucleotides read TGCGCCAGCAGCCGACTGGAGTGGGAAAAACTGTTTTTT. Protein product: CASSRLEWEKLFF.

This chain uses TRBV19 with TRBJ2-2; 8 bases are a match to TRBD1. The germline gives CDR1 LNHDA, CDR2 SQIVND (reference sequence). This CDR3 is built from 17 residues. V was clipped by 6 bases and J by 1 base; unmatched bases: 10. This chain's CDR3 is CASRKGQAFLNTGELFF. The CDR3 DNA sequence: TGTGCCAGTAGGAAGGGACAGGCCTTTTTGAACACCGGGGAGCTGTTTTTT.

The V call is TRBV9, the J call TRBJ1-2; weak D call: TRBD1 (5 bases). CDR3 length: 14 residues. CDR1 is SGDLS and CDR2 is YYNGEE in the germline V gene. V was trimmed by 6 bases and J by 4 bases, leaving 16 bases between them. CDR3 in DNA: TGTGCCAGCACGATGGCAGGGATCAGCTATGGCTACACCTTC. Translation: CASTMAGISYGYTF.

The V call is TRBV12-3 or TRBV12-4, the J call TRBJ1-3; D remains unclear. The V gene lost 7 bases and the J gene lost 2 bases, with 9 bases spanning the gap. The CDR3 is 13 residues long. The CDR3 coding sequence is TGTGCCAGCACCTCAGACACTGGAAACACCATATATTTT. It encodes CASTSDTGNTIYF.

This chain links TRBV7-2 with TRBJ2-7; D is ambiguous. The CDR3 is made up of 13 amino acids. The V end lost 4 bases, the J end lost 5 bases, and 12 bases lay between the germline ends. Germline V gene lookup returns CDR1 SGHTA and CDR2 FQGNSA. CDR3 in amino acids: CASSSGTQHEQYF. The CDR3 DNA follows: TGTGCCAGCAGCTCGGGTACGCAGCACGAGCAGTACTTC.

The chain uses TRBV27 and TRBJ2-1; D is possibly TRBD1 (7 bases). The germline gives CDR1 MNHEY, CDR2 SMNVEV (reference sequence). The CDR3 consists of 15 residues. The V end was cut by 5 bases, the J end by 0 bases, with 11 bases between. The CDR3 sequence: CASSPGGSSYNEQFF. CDR3 DNA sequence: TGTGCCAGCAGTCCAGGGGGGAGCTCCTACAATGAGCAGTTCTTC.

The chain recombines TRBV7-8 with TRBJ1-5; D possibly corresponds to TRBD1 (5 bases). Trimming took off 3 bases at V and 4 bases at J, with 10 bases between the two ends. The V gene's germline CDR1 is SGHVS and CDR2 FQNEAQ. The CDR3 consists of 14 residues. This CDR3 is CASSFLDNNQPQHF. In nucleotides, the CDR3 is TGTGCCAGCAGCTTTTTGGACAATAATCAGCCCCAGCATTTT.

The chain recombines TRBV11-3 with TRBJ2-7, with TRBD2 as a possible D gene (5 bases). Trimming removed 1 base at V and 0 bases at J, with 7 bases between. The V gene's germline CDR1 is SGHNT and CDR2 YENEEA. The CDR3 runs to 14 residues. CDR3 in amino acids: CASSLGGYSYEQYF. As DNA, the CDR3 is TGTGCCAGCAGCTTAGGAGGGTACTCCTACGAGCAGTACTTC. Looking up the rest from reference TRBV11-3 and TRBJ2-7 gives the full variable domain: EAGVVQSPRYKIIEKKQPVAFWCNPISGHNTLYWYLQNLGQGPELLIRYENEEAVDDSQLPKDRFSAERLKGVDSTLKIQPAELGDSAVYLCASSLGGYSYEQYFGPGTRLTVT.

J is TRBJ1-1 and V is TRBV18; 9 nucleotides match TRBD1. This CDR3 contains 12 residues. Germline V gives CDR1 KGHSH, CDR2 LQKENI. J gave up 7 bases and V 4 bases, and 1 base lay outside the gene matches. CDR3 residues: CASSRQGVEAFF. CDR3 bases: TGTGCCAGCTCACGACAGGGGGTTGAAGCTTTCTTT.

CDR3 in DNA: TGCGCCAGCAGCTTGGAGGCAGGGGGGCTTTCGGAGACCCAGTACTTC. It is translated as CASSLEAGGLSETQYF. The chain has TRBV5-1 and TRBJ2-5; possibly TRBD1 for D (7 bases). This CDR3 spans 16 amino acids. Per germline, CDR1 SGHRS and CDR2 YFSETQ. The V end lost 0 bases, the J end lost 5 bases, and 17 bases lay between the germline ends.

The rearrangement joins TRBV30 to TRBJ1-4; D unresolved. V lost 5 bases to trimming and J lost 0 bases, with 10 bases between them. Germline V gives CDR1 GTSNPN, CDR2 SVGIG (reference sequence). The CDR3 length is 14 residues. Here the CDR3 reads CAWGRSATNEKLFF. CDR3 coding DNA: TGTGCCTGGGGGAGGAGTGCAACTAATGAAAAACTGTTTTTT.

The DNA of the CDR3 is TGTGCCAGCACGACCCCGGGACAGGATTACAATGAGCAGTTCTTC. Its translation: CASTTPGQDYNEQFF. The genes are TRBV7-2 and TRBJ2-1, with TRBD1 matching 8 bases. The V and J ends lost 7 bases and 4 bases, in that order; junction bases with no gene match: 9. The CDR3 spans 15 residues. Germline V CDR1 and CDR2: SGHTA, FQGNSA.

The chain uses TRBV4-2 and TRBJ1-3; 7 nucleotides line up with TRBD1. The CDR3 runs to 16 residues. Losses at the gene ends were 4 bases for V and 1 base for J; bases not matched to a gene: 7. Germline V CDR1 and CDR2: LGHNA, YNFKEQ. The CDR3 bases are TGTGCCAGCAGCCCAAGTCAGGGGGAGTCTGGAAACACCATATATTTT. Translation gives CASSPSQGESGNTIYF.

V is TRBV6-4 and J is TRBJ2-7, with D perhaps matching TRBD1 (6 bases). This CDR3 has 12 amino acids. The germline V gene encodes CDR1 MRHNA and CDR2 SNTAGT. V gave up 6 bases and J gave up 12 bases, with 18 bases separating them. CDR3 bases: TGTGCCAGCAGCGAGACAGGAGGCAGTCTGTACTTC. Its translation is CASSETGGSLYF.

The chain uses TRBV20-1 and TRBJ2-7; no firm D call. The CDR3 totals 10 residues. CDR1 and CDR2 (germline): DFQATT, SNEGSKA (reference sequence). Trimming removed 0 bases at V and 9 bases at J, with 6 bases between. CDR3 coding DNA: TGCAGTGCTAGAGACGTGTGGCAGTACTTC. Its translation: CSARDVWQYF.

DNA of the CDR3: TGTGCCAGCAGTTACCCGACAGGGTGGGGGTATGGCTACACCTTC. Its protein is CASSYPTGWGYGYTF. This chain connects TRBV6-5 to TRBJ1-2; 7 bases agree with TRBD1. Germline V gene data show CDR1 as MNHEY and CDR2 as SVGAGI. The CDR3 extends over 15 amino acids. The V gene end was trimmed by 2 bases and the J gene end by 5 bases; junction bases not matched to a gene: 8.

The rearrangement links TRBV10-2 to TRBJ1-2; D is unresolved. Germline CDR1 WSHSY, CDR2 SAAADI. V dropped 3 bases and J dropped 8 bases, with 10 bases sitting between them. The CDR3 extends over 12 amino acids. Written as DNA, the CDR3 is TGCGCCAGCAGTGACAGGTTACAAGGCTACACCTTC. Translated: CASSDRLQGYTF.

The chain uses TRBV11-2 and TRBJ1-5; D gene uncertain. Trimming removed 5 bases from V and 5 bases from J, with 10 bases in between. This CDR3 region has 13 residues. From germline, CDR1 is SGHAT and CDR2 FQNNGV. The CDR3 DNA reads as TGTGCCAGCAGCCCCGGGAACTATCAGCCCCAGCATTTT. Its translation: CASSPGNYQPQHF.

The V gene is TRBV13, the J gene TRBJ2-3; weak D call: TRBD2 (7 bases). The CDR3 totals 14 residues. CDR1 PRHDT and CDR2 FYEKMQ come from the germline V gene (reference sequence). V lost 5 bases and J lost 5, with 14 bases in between. The CDR3 region has the DNA TGTGCCAGCAGCGGAACGGGGGGCCAAGATACGCAGTATTTT. It is translated as CASSGTGGQDTQYF.

V usage is TRBV18 and J usage is TRBJ1-2; 7 nucleotides agree with TRBD1. Trimming took 3 bases from V and 5 from J; bases not matched to a gene: 21. This CDR3 is built from 19 residues. Germline V gene lookup returns CDR1 KGHSH and CDR2 LQKENI. The CDR3 DNA is TGTGCCAGCTCACCGACACCTCCGGGACAGCGTAGCTTGGTGTATGGCTACACCTTC. It specifies CASSPTPPGQRSLVYGYTF.

This chain links TRBV29-1 with TRBJ2-7; the D gene is possibly TRBD1 (5 bases). The germline V and J ends were trimmed by 0 bases and 3 bases, with 15 bases remaining between them. Germline CDR1 SQVTM, CDR2 ANQGSEA. This CDR3 has 15 residues. CDR3 nucleotides: TGCAGCGTTGAAGATCGGACCAGTACAGGCTACGAGCAGTACTTC. Encoded protein: CSVEDRTSTGYEQYF.